The 27 T cell receptor beta chains given below trace back to one sample, sequenced in a study of identical twins. TCRdb passed the 5' RACE reads through MiXCR, listing each CDR3 protein once. Among fewer than 350,000 distinct CDR3 sequences listed, approximately 8.5% were seen once. These same records also appear under a second study, on yellow fever vaccine responses in identical twins.

Source material: memory (CD45RO+) T cells sorted from blood. The source of these receptors is a young woman in good health.

The chain couples TRBV7-2 to TRBJ1-2, with a tentative D call TRBD1 (5 bases). Deletions cut 5 bases from V and 4 bases from J, with 14 bases between. CDR3 length: 14 amino acids. CDR1 is SGHTA, CDR2 FQGNSA, per germline. CDR3 residues: CASSPSTQGYGYTF. The CDR3 DNA is TGTGCCAGCAGCCCGTCGACCCAGGGCTATGGCTACACCTTC.

The sample holds a few counts of this clonotype. V is TRBV25-1 and J is TRBJ1-5; 9 bases are shared with TRBD1. Trimming cost V 4 bases and J 1 base; bases outside gene matches: 5. Germline-derived CDR1 and CDR2 are MGHDK and SYGVNS. The CDR3 has 16 residues. In DNA, the CDR3 is TGTGCCAGCAGTGCGGGGACAGGGAGGAGCAATCAGCCCCAGCATTTT. This gives the protein CASSAGTGRSNQPQHF. Full variable domain (outside the CDR3, taken from reference TRBV25-1 and TRBJ1-5): EADIYQTPRYLVIGTGKKITLECSQTMGHDKMYWYQQDPGMELHLIHYSYGVNSTEKGDLSSESTVSRIRTEHFPLTLESARPSHTSQYLCASSAGTGRSNQPQHFGDGTRLSIL.

This clonotype was counted a single time. No conserved phenylalanine or tryptophan is present at the end of the CDR3, so a read error is the likely explanation. V and J are TRBV20-1 and TRBJ1-1; 7 nucleotides line up with TRBD1. The CDR3 has 11 residues. Trimming cost V 2 bases and J 9 bases; bases outside gene matches: 3. Germline V gene data show CDR1 as DFQATT and CDR2 as SNEGSKA (reference sequence). The CDR3 region has the DNA TGCAGTGCTAGACCGGGACAGAAAGCTTTCTTG. This gives the protein CSARPGQKAFL.

The table lists this clonotype with a few counts. The V gene is TRBV6-1, the J gene TRBJ2-1; 11 nucleotides agree with TRBD2. Germline V CDR1 and CDR2: MNHNS, SASEGT. The CDR3 extends over 16 amino acids. Trimming cost V 6 bases and J 3 bases; bases outside gene matches: 7. CDR3 sequence: CASSSGGTSGYNEQFF. The CDR3 bases are TGTGCCAGCAGCTCGGGCGGGACTAGCGGCTACAATGAGCAGTTCTTC.

This clonotype was observed many times. This chain connects TRBV10-3 to TRBJ1-1; D remains unclear. V shed 8 bases and J shed 3 bases, with 7 bases lying between them. Germline-derived CDR1 and CDR2 are ENHRY and SYGVKD. The CDR3 runs 11 residues. The CDR3 nucleotides read TGTGCCATCGGAGGATACACTGAAGCTTTCTTT. Translated: CAIGGYTEAFF.

This clonotype came up a few times. The rearrangement links TRBV5-1 to TRBJ2-5, with D perhaps assigned TRBD1 or TRBD2 (6 bases each). Germline-derived CDR1 and CDR2 are SGHRS and YFSETQ. Trimming cost V 0 bases and J 4 bases, with 16 bases left between them. The length of the CDR3 is 16 residues. This CDR3 is CASSLVQGRGGETQYF. CDR3 DNA: TGCGCCAGCAGCTTGGTGCAGGGGCGGGGTGGAGAGACCCAGTACTTC.

J is TRBJ1-1 and V is TRBV10-3; TRBD1 is a possible D gene (5 bases). This CDR3 comprises 14 residues. Germline lookup yields CDR1 ENHRY and CDR2 SYGVKD. V lost 6 bases to trimming and J lost 0 bases, with 11 bases between them. The CDR3 loop reads CAIRPRAVNTEAFF. CDR3 nucleotide sequence: TGTGCCATCAGACCCAGGGCTGTGAACACTGAAGCTTTCTTT.

This clonotype was detected ten times or more. The rearrangement links TRBV28 to TRBJ2-5, with 15 nucleotides matching TRBD2. Looked up from germline, CDR1 is MDHEN and CDR2 is SYDVKM. Trimming at V came to 7 bases and at J to 1 base, leaving 10 bases not matched to a gene. The CDR3 length is 18 residues. CDR3 sequence reads: CASNTGGLAGGGQETQYF. CDR3 in DNA: TGTGCCAGCAACACGGGGGGACTAGCGGGAGGAGGCCAAGAGACCCAGTACTTC. Filled out from reference TRBV28 and TRBJ2-5, the complete variable domain reads DVKVTQSSRYLVKRTGEKVFLECVQDMDHENMFWYRQDPGLGLRLIYFSYDVKMKEKGDIPEGYSVSREKKERFSLILESASTNQTSMYLCASNTGGLAGGGQETQYFGPGTRLLVL.

The gene calls are TRBV7-9 and TRBJ1-2; D ambiguous. V was pared by 3 bases and J by 8 bases, with 13 bases between. Germline V lookup: CDR1 SEHNR, CDR2 FQNEAQ (reference sequence). This CDR3 has 13 residues. The CDR3 coding sequence is TGTGCCAGCAGCTTTCCCGGGCCCAACGGCTACACCTTC. This gives the protein CASSFPGPNGYTF.

This clonotype was recorded at least ten times. The chain joins TRBV4-1 to TRBJ2-1; D may be TRBD2 (6 bases). Germline CDR1 MGHRA, CDR2 YSYEKL. The V end was cut by 1 base, the J end by 3 bases, with 16 bases between. The CDR3 covers 17 residues. The CDR3 region is CASSQVMGGTGYNEQFF. The CDR3, as DNA: TGCGCCAGCAGCCAAGTGATGGGGGGAACCGGCTACAATGAGCAGTTCTTC.

This clonotype showed up just a few times. V usage is TRBV11-2 and J usage is TRBJ2-6, with 7 bases identical to TRBD1. The CDR3 length is 18 residues. With V trimmed by 3 bases and J by 0 bases, 8 bases remained unmatched. Germline values: CDR1 SGHAT, CDR2 FQNNGV. The CDR3 spells CASSFSRDSHSGANVLTF. The CDR3 nucleotides read TGTGCCAGCAGCTTCTCCCGGGACAGCCACTCTGGGGCCAACGTCCTGACTTTC.

This clonotype was counted only a few times. The chain couples TRBV29-1 to TRBJ1-2; perhaps TRBD1 as D (5 bases). The germline V gene has CDR1 SQVTM and CDR2 ANQGSEA. The CDR3 runs to 12 residues. Trimming took off 4 bases at V and 3 bases at J, with 9 bases between the two ends. Written as DNA, the CDR3 is TGCAGCGTTGGTTCAGGGCACTATGGCTACACCTTC. It encodes CSVGSGHYGYTF.

The chain recombines TRBV19 with TRBJ2-1; possibly TRBD1 for D (5 bases). There are 15 residues in the CDR3. V was shortened by 3 bases and J by 4 bases, with 13 bases between the two germline ends. CDR1 and CDR2 from the germline V gene are LNHDA and SQIVND (reference sequence). The CDR3 loop is CASSIPPQEYNEQFF. The CDR3 DNA reads TGTGCCAGTAGTATTCCTCCACAGGAATACAATGAGCAGTTCTTC. Full variable domain (remainder filled in from reference TRBV19 and TRBJ2-1): DGGITQSPKYLFRKEGQNVTLSCEQNLNHDAMYWYRQDPGQGLRLIYYSQIVNDFQKGDIAEGYSVSREKKESFPLTVTSAQKNPTAFYLCASSIPPQEYNEQFFGPGTRLTVL.

The rearrangement uses TRBV7-9 and TRBJ2-3, with 9 bases aligning to TRBD2. Germline CDR1 SEHNR, CDR2 FQNEAQ (reference sequence). With V trimmed by 0 bases and J by 12 bases, 7 bases remained unmatched. The length of the CDR3 is 14 residues. CDR3 loop: CASSLASPSGVQYF. The CDR3 nucleotides read TGTGCCAGCAGCTTAGCGTCTCCTAGCGGGGTACAGTATTTT.

V usage is TRBV27 and J usage is TRBJ2-2; D could derive from TRBD1 or TRBD2 (5 bases each). The V and J ends lost 8 bases and 3 bases respectively, with 19 bases between them. The germline V gene has CDR1 MNHEY and CDR2 SMNVEV (reference sequence). The CDR3 is 16 amino acids. DNA of the CDR3: TGTGCCAGCGGGCCAACGGGACGGAAGGACACCGGGGAGCTGTTTTTT. Residues: CASGPTGRKDTGELFF.

This clonotype was recorded a few times. The V and J genes are TRBV18 and TRBJ2-3, with 9 bases aligning to TRBD1. CDR1 and CDR2 from the germline V gene are KGHSH and LQKENI. The CDR3 consists of 15 residues. The J segment lost 6 bases and the V segment lost 3 bases, leaving 7 bases of the junction unmatched. The CDR3 DNA reads as TGTGCCAGCTCACCTGGACAGGGGCTGGGCGATACGCAGTATTTT. Protein sequence: CASSPGQGLGDTQYF.

This clonotype was observed many times. The chain joins TRBV18 to TRBJ2-1; 9 bases match TRBD1. Germline lookup yields CDR1 KGHSH and CDR2 LQKENI. CDR3 size: 17 residues. V gave up 2 bases and J gave up 3 bases; unmatched junction bases: 8. The CDR3 loop reads CASSPSTGTGIYNEQFF. The CDR3 DNA is TGTGCCAGCTCACCAAGCACTGGGACAGGGATCTACAATGAGCAGTTCTTC.

The chain uses TRBV7-9 and TRBJ2-3, with TRBD2 matching over 7 bases. Trimming took 9 bases from V and 2 from J; bases not matched to a gene: 8. The CDR3 extends over 14 amino acids. The germline V gene encodes CDR1 SEHNR and CDR2 FQNEAQ (reference sequence). The CDR3 is CASSFREATDTQYF. The CDR3 DNA follows: TGTGCCAGTAGTTTTCGGGAGGCCACAGATACGCAGTATTTT.

The CDR3 region has the DNA TGTGCCAGCAGTGAAAGGGGGCCTGACGAGCAGTACGTC. Translated: CASSERGPDEQYV. The genes are TRBV6-1 and TRBJ2-7; 7 positions match TRBD1. The CDR3 has 13 amino acids. With V trimmed by 2 bases and J by 5 bases, 3 bases remained unmatched. Per the germline V gene, CDR1 is MNHNS and CDR2 is SASEGT.

This chain joins TRBV12-3 or TRBV12-4 and TRBJ2-5, with D possibly TRBD1 on 7 matching bases. The ends were cut back, 6 bases at V and 2 bases at J, with 22 bases in the middle. This CDR3 has 17 residues. CDR3 nucleotides: TGTGCCAGCAGCACGGGACAGTGGAGGGGTCCTCAAGAGACCCAGTACTTC. Protein product: CASSTGQWRGPQETQYF.

The chain employs TRBV12-3 or TRBV12-4 and TRBJ2-1; D possibly corresponds to TRBD2 (5 bases). V was clipped by 5 bases and J by 10 bases, with 12 bases between them. This CDR3 is built from 12 residues. This CDR3 reads CASSKRTTEQFF. The CDR3 nucleotides read TGTGCCAGCAGTAAGCGGACCACCGAGCAGTTCTTC.

This clonotype was detected only once. Being one base from a much bigger clone, this may be a read error. This chain links TRBV19 with TRBJ1-1; 7 bases match TRBD1. Per germline, CDR1 LNHDA and CDR2 SQIVND (reference sequence). V gave up 11 bases and J gave up 10 bases; unmatched junction bases: 13. CDR3 length: 12 residues. CDR3 nucleotide sequence: TGTGCCGGTAAAGACAGGGTGGGCCTAGCTTTCTTT. Translated: CAGKDRVGLAFF.

This clonotype was found many times. The rearrangement uses TRBV15 and TRBJ2-3, with D possibly TRBD2 on 5 matching bases. The CDR3 sequence is 15 residues long. Deletions cut 2 bases from V and 2 bases from J, with 11 bases between. CDR1 and CDR2 (germline): LNHNV, YYDKDF (reference sequence). The CDR3 loop is CATSRSSGYTDTQYF. CDR3 sequence (DNA): TGTGCCACCAGCAGATCGAGCGGTTACACAGATACGCAGTATTTT.

This clonotype showed up just a few times. V gene TRBV7-2 combines with J gene TRBJ2-1, with 15 bases aligning to TRBD2. The germline gives CDR1 SGHTA, CDR2 FQGNSA. V was clipped by 6 bases and J by 15 bases; unmatched bases: 12. This CDR3 contains 15 residues. The CDR3 sequence is CASSPSPGLAGGGFF. CDR3 DNA: TGTGCCAGCAGTCCCTCCCCGGGACTAGCGGGAGGCGGGTTCTTC.

This clonotype came up many times. The chain carries TRBV20-1 and TRBJ2-1; TRBD2 aligns across 8 bases. Germline V gene data show CDR1 as DFQATT and CDR2 as SNEGSKA (reference sequence). CDR3 size: 13 residues. V lost 3 bases to trimming and J lost 7 bases; unmatched junction nucleotides: 5. CDR3: CSASGRALNEQFF. CDR3 coding DNA: TGCAGTGCTAGCGGGAGGGCCTTAAATGAGCAGTTCTTC.

The rearrangement links TRBV12-3 or TRBV12-4 to TRBJ1-2; D possibly corresponds to TRBD1 (6 bases). V was cut by 1 base and J by 4 bases, with 13 bases left in between. CDR3 length equals 15 residues. CDR3 in DNA: TGTGCCAGCAGTTTAGTTCGGGGGGCGCTCTATGGCTACACCTTC. Protein: CASSLVRGALYGYTF.

The J gene is TRBJ1-1, the V gene TRBV5-1, with 8 bases aligning to TRBD1. V was pared by 5 bases and J by 1 base, with 4 bases of the junction left unmatched. Germline V gene data show CDR1 as SGHRS and CDR2 as YFSETQ. The CDR3 extends over 14 amino acids. CDR3 protein: CASRQGVTNTEAFF. In DNA form, the CDR3 reads TGCGCCAGCAGACAGGGGGTTACGAACACTGAAGCTTTCTTT.